Presented here are 13 T cell receptor beta chains from one specimen sequenced in a study of HIV-infected patients and healthy controls. No cell fractionation was done, so the repertoire covers all unsorted peripheral blood T cells. cDNA was made from roughly 470 ng RNA using alpha and beta constant primers. Each of the alpha and beta chains got its own library through chain-specific third strand synthesis with indices. TCRdb reanalysed the 5' RACE reads using MiXCR and keeps one entry per CDR3 protein. Of over 15,000 distinct CDR3 sequences in the sample, around 10% were seen once. The material sequenced was blood. The origin of the receptors is an adult in good health.

This clonotype was detected many times. For the CDR3, the DNA is TGTGCCAGCAGTCCGTGGGCGGGGGAGCAGTACTTC. Translated: CASSPWAGEQYF. The chain carries TRBV28 and TRBJ2-7; the D gene is possibly TRBD2 (6 bases). This CDR3 contains 12 residues. Germline V gene data show CDR1 as MDHEN and CDR2 as SYDVKM. Trimming took 5 bases from V and 7 from J, leaving 12 bases between them.

In its sample, this clonotype was seen many times. This chain uses TRBV6-6 with TRBJ2-4; 7 bases map to TRBD1. CDR1 and CDR2 (germline): MNHNY, SVGAGI (reference sequence). The V gene end was trimmed by 5 bases and the J gene end by 2 bases; junction bases not matched to a gene: 3. The CDR3 has 14 amino acids. In DNA form, the CDR3 reads TGTGCCAGCAGTAACAGGGGTTCCAAAAACATTCAGTACTTC. It translates to CASSNRGSKNIQYF.

This clonotype was observed at least ten times. The chain has TRBV5-1 and TRBJ2-1; no clear D gene. CDR3 length: 16 residues. Trimming took 0 bases from V and 0 from J, leaving 10 bases between them. The V gene's germline CDR1 is SGHRS and CDR2 YFSETQ. The CDR3 nucleotides read TGCGCCAGCAGCTTGGGCTTAGCAAGCTCCTACAATGAGCAGTTCTTC. Its protein is CASSLGLASSYNEQFF.

This clonotype has just a few counts. The chain is built from TRBV2 and TRBJ1-5; D ambiguous. This CDR3 region has 13 residues. V was trimmed by 4 bases and J by 6 bases, leaving 10 bases between them. CDR1 is SNHLY and CDR2 is FYNNEI in the germline V gene. This chain's CDR3 is CASSGTVGQPQHF. The DNA for the CDR3 is TGTGCCAGCAGTGGGACTGTCGGTCAGCCCCAGCATTTT. Full variable domain (missing parts from reference TRBV2 and TRBJ1-5): EPEVTQTPSHQVTQMGQEVILRCVPISNHLYFYWYRQILGQKVEFLVSFYNNEISEKSEIFDDQFSVERPDGSNFTLKIRSTKLEDSAMYFCASSGTVGQPQHFGDGTRLSIL.

This clonotype appeared many times. The rearrangement joins TRBV19 to TRBJ2-3; no clear D. In germline, CDR1 is LNHDA, CDR2 SQIVND (reference sequence). There are 13 residues in the CDR3. Trimming removed 4 bases at V and 1 base at J, with 6 bases between. CDR3 region: CASSTTGTDTQYF. The CDR3 DNA is TGTGCCAGTAGTACAACAGGCACAGATACGCAGTATTTT.

The sample holds many counts of this clonotype. The chain recombines TRBV3-1 with TRBJ2-1; no clear D gene. This CDR3 has 13 residues. V lost 0 bases to trimming and J lost 8 bases, with 8 bases between them. Germline V gene sequence: CDR1 LGHDT, CDR2 YNNKEL (reference sequence). CDR3 coding DNA: TGTGCCAGCAGCCAAGATCGAAGCGATGAGCAGTTCTTC. Translated: CASSQDRSDEQFF.

This clonotype was seen ten or more times. V is TRBV6-5 and J is TRBJ1-4; TRBD1 is a possible D gene (6 bases). CDR1 is MNHEY and CDR2 is SVGAGI in the germline V gene. The CDR3 consists of 15 residues. V lost 0 bases and J lost 7, with 12 bases in between. The CDR3 sequence is CASSYSRGTIEKLFF. CDR3 in DNA: TGTGCCAGCAGTTACTCCAGGGGAACAATTGAAAAACTGTTTTTT.

This clonotype has a count of ten or more. This chain connects TRBV10-3 to TRBJ1-1; D is unresolved. The CDR3 has 14 amino acids. V was trimmed by 6 bases and J by 4 bases, leaving 15 bases between them. CDR1 ENHRY and CDR2 SYGVKD come from the germline V gene. As DNA, the CDR3 is TGTGCCATCAGAGGGCCTCTAGTGAGCACTGAAGCTTTCTTT. It encodes CAIRGPLVSTEAFF.

This clonotype was found many times. V and J are TRBV7-9 and TRBJ1-1; 7 nucleotides agree with TRBD1. Germline lookup yields CDR1 SEHNR and CDR2 FQNEAQ (reference sequence). The V and J ends lost 5 bases and 2 bases, in that order; junction bases with no gene match: 5. The CDR3 totals 14 residues. CDR3 sequence: CASSPTGSNTEAFF. The CDR3 bases are TGTGCCAGCAGCCCGACAGGGTCCAACACTGAAGCTTTCTTT.

This clonotype has a count of ten or more. This chain connects TRBV28 to TRBJ2-3; 9 positions match TRBD2. The germline CDR1 and CDR2 sequences are MDHEN and SYDVKM. This CDR3 comprises 15 residues. Trimming at V came to 2 bases and at J to 0 bases, leaving 0 bases not matched to a gene. Here the CDR3 reads CASSLTSGSTDTQYF. The DNA for the CDR3 is TGTGCCAGCAGTTTAACTAGCGGGAGCACAGATACGCAGTATTTT.

This clonotype is labeled as medium-sized. The J gene is TRBJ2-5, the V gene TRBV4-2; D gene unclear. Deletions cut 0 bases from V and 4 bases from J, with 6 bases between. Germline V gives CDR1 LGHNA, CDR2 YNFKEQ. CDR3 size: 13 residues. The CDR3 spells CASSQELGETQYF. The DNA of the CDR3 is TGTGCCAGCAGCCAAGAATTAGGAGAGACCCAGTACTTC.

This clonotype was found many times. This rearrangement joins TRBV7-3 to TRBJ2-1; TRBD2 matches at 8 bases. The length of the CDR3 is 15 residues. Germline V gene data show CDR1 as SGHTA and CDR2 as FQGTGA. Trimming at V came to 5 bases and at J to 10 bases, leaving 13 bases not matched to a gene. In DNA form, the CDR3 reads TGTGCCAGCAGCCAAGGTGGGACTAGTTCCGCCGAGCAGTTCTTC. As protein: CASSQGGTSSAEQFF.

This clonotype was counted only a few times. The gene calls are TRBV13 and TRBJ2-2; no clear D. From germline, CDR1 is PRHDT and CDR2 FYEKMQ (reference sequence). The V and J ends lost 8 bases and 7 bases respectively, with 8 bases between them. The CDR3 is 11 amino acids. Here the CDR3 reads CASERSGELFF. In nucleotides, the CDR3 is TGTGCCAGCGAACGGAGCGGGGAGCTGTTTTTT.